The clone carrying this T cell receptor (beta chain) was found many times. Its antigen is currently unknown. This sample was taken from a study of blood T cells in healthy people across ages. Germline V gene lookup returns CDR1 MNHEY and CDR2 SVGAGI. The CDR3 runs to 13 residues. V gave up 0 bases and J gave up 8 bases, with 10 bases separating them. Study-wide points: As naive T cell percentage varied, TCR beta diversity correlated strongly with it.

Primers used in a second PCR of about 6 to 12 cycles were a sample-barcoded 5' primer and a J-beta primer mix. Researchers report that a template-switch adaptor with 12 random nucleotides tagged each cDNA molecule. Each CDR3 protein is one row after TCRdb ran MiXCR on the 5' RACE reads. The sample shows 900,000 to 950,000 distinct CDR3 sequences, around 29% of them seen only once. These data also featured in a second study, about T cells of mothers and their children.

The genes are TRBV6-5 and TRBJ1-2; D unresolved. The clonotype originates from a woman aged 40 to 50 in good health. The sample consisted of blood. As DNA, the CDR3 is TGTGCCAGCAGTTACTCGATCGGGTTAGGCTACACCTTC. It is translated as CASSYSIGLGYTF.